What follows are 27 T cell receptor beta chains derived from one specimen sequenced in a study of vaccination and CD4 T cells after COVID-19. Treatment noted: roughly ten-day PBMC culture with coronavirus spike peptide pools or control peptides (ViraFEST assay). These receptors are not linked to any known antigen. Cultured CD4+ T-cell DNA underwent Oncomine TCR Beta short-read sequencing. Each CDR3 protein is one row after TCRdb ran MiXCR on the PCR reads. The data hold more than 15,000 distinct CDR3 sequences, with roughly 50% observed a single time. Source: cultured CD4+ T cells from blood, taken after SARS-CoV-2 vaccination. These receptor sequences come from a human donor with COVID-19.

The genes are TRBV7-2 and TRBJ2-3; TRBD2 aligns across 10 bases. Germline-derived CDR1 and CDR2 are SGHTA and FQGNSA. This CDR3 has 18 amino acids. V trimming: 2 bases; J trimming: 2 bases; junction bases outside the gene matches: 10. This CDR3 reads CASSLSGSSGGFTDTQYF. CDR3 coding DNA: TGTGCCAGCAGCTTAAGTGGATCTAGCGGGGGATTCACAGATACGCAGTATTTT. Together with reference TRBV7-2 and TRBJ2-3, the CDR3 gives the full variable domain: GAGVSQSPSNKVTEKGKDVELRCDPISGHTALYWYRQSLGQGLEFLIYFQGNSAPDKSGLPSDRFSAERTGGSVSTLTIQRTQQEDSAVYLCASSLSGSSGGFTDTQYFGPGTRLTVL.

This chain's CDR3 is CASSYLGARGGYTF. The CDR3 DNA reads as TGTGCCAGCAGTTATCTTGGAGCCCGGGGCGGCTACACCTTC. The chain joins TRBV6-2 or TRBV6-3 to TRBJ1-2; possible D gene TRBD1, 5 bases. The CDR3 runs to 14 residues. The germline V and J ends were trimmed by 3 bases and 8 bases, with 16 bases remaining between them. CDR1 and CDR2 (germline): MNHEY, SVGEGT.

The chain links TRBV28 to TRBJ1-3, with no clear D. V shed 8 bases and J shed 0 bases, with 14 bases lying between them. CDR3 length: 15 residues. The germline gives CDR1 MDHEN, CDR2 SYDVKM. The DNA for the CDR3 is TGTGCCAGCGCCCAAACTCGTAACTCTGGAAACACCATATATTTT. Residues: CASAQTRNSGNTIYF.

The chain is built from TRBV19 and TRBJ1-2; 9 bases map to TRBD1. After removal of 3 bases from V and 6 bases from J, the junction contained 5 bases not matched to a gene. CDR3 size: 14 residues. CDR1 and CDR2 from the germline V gene are LNHDA and SQIVND (reference sequence). The CDR3 protein is CASSIRTGDHGYTF. As DNA, the CDR3 is TGTGCCAGTAGTATTAGGACAGGGGATCATGGCTACACCTTC.

This chain connects TRBV2 to TRBJ2-7; D not certain. The CDR3 extends over 15 amino acids. V was shortened by 3 bases and J by 4 bases, with 16 bases between the two germline ends. From germline, CDR1 is SNHLY and CDR2 FYNNEI. DNA of the CDR3: TGTGCCAGCAGTGATGGCGGCAGGTTCAATTACGAGCAGTACTTC. Translated: CASSDGGRFNYEQYF.

The chain couples TRBV11-3 to TRBJ2-3, with D tentatively TRBD1 or TRBD2 (5 bases each). The CDR3 covers 17 residues. Germline CDR1 and CDR2: SGHNT and YENEEA. Trimming took 4 bases from V and 2 from J, leaving 19 bases between them. The CDR3 region has the DNA TGTGCCAGCAGCTCACCGCTGGGACGCCTAACCACAGATACGCAGTATTTT. This encodes CASSSPLGRLTTDTQYF.

The chain recombines TRBV7-2 with TRBJ1-6; no firm D call. Germline V gene data show CDR1 as SGHTA and CDR2 as FQGNSA. Trimming cost V 2 bases and J 7 bases, with 0 bases left between them. The CDR3 consists of 11 residues. CDR3 DNA: TGTGCCAGCAGCTTAAATTCACCCCTCCACTTT. Amino acid sequence: CASSLNSPLHF.

This clonotype was observed a few times. The rearrangement links TRBV6-1 to TRBJ1-1; TRBD1 might be the D (5 bases). This CDR3 region has 13 residues. V was trimmed by 6 bases and J by 7 bases, leaving 15 bases between them. Germline loops: CDR1 MNHNS, CDR2 SASEGT. CDR3 amino acids: CASRLREGIEAFF. The CDR3 nucleotides read TGTGCCAGCAGACTAAGGGAGGGGATTGAAGCTTTCTTT.

The rearrangement joins TRBV9 to TRBJ1-2; 11 bases fit TRBD1. V lost 4 bases and J lost 3; bases outside the gene matches: 5. Per the germline V gene, CDR1 is SGDLS and CDR2 is YYNGEE. The CDR3 runs 15 residues. The CDR3 reads CASSFRGQGDYGYTF. The CDR3 region has the DNA TGTGCCAGCAGCTTCCGGGGACAGGGGGACTATGGCTACACCTTC. The variable domain in full, completed from reference TRBV9 and TRBJ1-2, reads DSGVTQTPKHLITATGQRVTLRCSPRSGDLSVYWYQQSLDQGLQFLIQYYNGEERAKGNILERFSAQQFPDLHSELNLSSLELGDSALYFCASSFRGQGDYGYTFGSGTRLTVV.

The sample holds a few counts of this clonotype. The chain employs TRBV6-1 and TRBJ1-3; TRBD1 is a possible D gene (6 bases). Trimming cost V 6 bases and J 4 bases, with 10 bases left between them. This CDR3 has 13 residues. From germline, CDR1 is MNHNS and CDR2 SASEGT. The CDR3 DNA follows: TGTGCCAGCAGGTCCCAGGGGGGAAACACCATATATTTT. Amino acids: CASRSQGGNTIYF.

The chain uses TRBV6-5 and TRBJ2-7, with 9 bases fitting TRBD2. Germline V gene lookup returns CDR1 MNHEY and CDR2 SVGAGI. CDR3 length: 15 amino acids. After removal of 4 bases from V and 5 bases from J, the junction contained 9 bases not matched to a gene. The CDR3 region is CASSSLAGRRDEQYF. The CDR3 region has the DNA TGTGCCAGCAGTTCCCTAGCGGGGAGGCGAGACGAGCAGTACTTC.

This sequence joins TRBV10-2 and TRBJ2-1; 8 bases agree with TRBD1. Germline CDR1 WSHSY, CDR2 SAAADI. V trimming: 4 bases; J trimming: 9 bases; junction bases outside the gene matches: 14. The CDR3 has 16 residues. CDR3 loop: CASSGSPGTGITEQFF. CDR3 bases: TGCGCCAGCAGTGGGTCTCCCGGGACAGGAATCACTGAGCAGTTCTTC.

This clonotype was found once. This chain uses TRBV20-1 with TRBJ1-1, with a weak D call TRBD1 (6 bases). The CDR3 totals 13 residues. With 3 bases removed from V and 3 bases from J, the gap between germline ends came to 11 bases. Germline loops: CDR1 DFQATT, CDR2 SNEGSKA (reference sequence). Here the CDR3 reads CSARGARDTEAFF. The CDR3 DNA reads TGCAGTGCTAGGGGGGCGCGGGACACTGAAGCTTTCTTT.

This clonotype appeared a few times. The gene calls are TRBV7-2 and TRBJ1-2, with D perhaps TRBD1 (5 bases). The CDR3 length is 15 residues. The germline V and J ends were trimmed by 8 bases and 7 bases, with 23 bases remaining between them. Looked up from germline, CDR1 is SGHTA and CDR2 is FQGNSA. The CDR3, as DNA: TGTGCCAGCTATAAAGACCTGGGACCGGGGTTTGGCTACACCTTC. Amino acid sequence: CASYKDLGPGFGYTF.

J is TRBJ2-2 and V is TRBV20-1, with D unclear. Germline V gene data show CDR1 as DFQATT and CDR2 as SNEGSKA (reference sequence). V was cut by 5 bases and J by 4 bases, with 17 bases left in between. This CDR3 comprises 15 residues. The CDR3 DNA sequence: TGCAGTGCTCCCCCTCCCGGGTCCGGCACCGGGGAGCTGTTTTTT. Translated: CSAPPPGSGTGELFF.

The V and J genes are TRBV12-3 or TRBV12-4 and TRBJ1-5; D is uncertain. CDR3 length: 14 residues. V was cut by 3 bases and J by 5 bases, with 11 bases left in between. CDR3 sequence (DNA): TGTGCCAGCAGTTTGGGAACCGCAGATCAGCCCCAGCATTTT. Translated, it gives CASSLGTADQPQHF.

The chain joins TRBV4-1 to TRBJ1-2, with unresolved D. Trimming cost V 3 bases and J 0 bases, with 14 bases left between them. Germline V lookup: CDR1 MGHRA, CDR2 YSYEKL. This CDR3 comprises 16 residues. The CDR3 DNA is TGCGCCAGCAGCCAGGACCCTGGCGGGACTAACTATGGCTACACCTTC. Protein: CASSQDPGGTNYGYTF.

This sequence joins TRBV7-2 and TRBJ1-4, with D possibly TRBD1 on 5 matching bases. Germline V gene lookup returns CDR1 SGHTA and CDR2 FQGNSA. This CDR3 region has 14 residues. V shed 3 bases and J shed 8 bases, with 13 bases lying between them. CDR3 nucleotides: TGTGCCAGCAGCTTGAGACAGCGGTCAGAAAAACTGTTTTTT. It encodes CASSLRQRSEKLFF.

This clonotype was recorded only once. This rearrangement joins TRBV19 to TRBJ1-2, with D possibly TRBD1 on 6 matching bases. Trimming left V 0 bases short and J 8 bases short, with 10 bases between. The V gene's germline CDR1 is LNHDA and CDR2 SQIVND (reference sequence). This CDR3 is built from 13 residues. The CDR3 region has the DNA TGTGCCAGTAGTATAGAAAGGGGGGACGGCTACACCTTC. Its translation: CASSIERGDGYTF.

V usage is TRBV27 and J usage is TRBJ1-2; D is unresolved. The CDR3 contains 13 residues. The V and J ends lost 3 bases and 8 bases respectively, with 13 bases between them. The germline V gene encodes CDR1 MNHEY and CDR2 SMNVEV (reference sequence). The CDR3 nucleotides are TGTGCCAGCAGTTTTCAGGCATCGGGGGGCTACACCTTC. It codes for CASSFQASGGYTF.

The table lists this clonotype with a few counts. This chain uses TRBV19 with TRBJ1-1; no definite D call. V was shortened by 5 bases and J by 3 bases, with 7 bases between the two germline ends. The CDR3 is 12 residues long. Germline loops: CDR1 LNHDA, CDR2 SQIVND (reference sequence). The CDR3 sequence: CASSPSYTEAFF. For the CDR3, the DNA is TGTGCCAGTAGTCCCAGTTACACTGAAGCTTTCTTT.

The chain couples TRBV20-1 to TRBJ1-3, with D maybe TRBD1 (6 bases). The CDR3 length is 13 residues. Trimming left V 0 bases short and J 4 bases short, with 7 bases between. Germline V gene data show CDR1 as DFQATT and CDR2 as SNEGSKA (reference sequence). This CDR3 is CSARDDRGNTIYF. CDR3 in DNA: TGCAGTGCTAGAGACGACAGGGGAAACACCATATATTTT.

The chain employs TRBV20-1 and TRBJ1-1, with D tentatively TRBD1 (5 bases). Germline V gene data show CDR1 as DFQATT and CDR2 as SNEGSKA (reference sequence). The CDR3 is 12 amino acids. Trimming took 2 bases from V and 11 from J, leaving 15 bases between them. The CDR3 region is CSARSPGTWAFF. CDR3 DNA sequence: TGCAGTGCTAGATCCCCTGGGACGTGGGCTTTCTTT.

The CDR3, as DNA: TGTGCCAGCAGCTCGCAAGGGGAAACCTACAATGAGCAGTTCTTC. Protein product: CASSSQGETYNEQFF. The chain recombines TRBV7-2 with TRBJ2-1; possible D gene TRBD1, 5 bases. Trimming pared 4 bases from V and 2 bases from J, leaving 12 bases between. Per germline, CDR1 SGHTA and CDR2 FQGNSA. CDR3 length: 15 amino acids.

The rearrangement links TRBV7-2 to TRBJ1-2, with D tentatively TRBD1 (6 bases). Per the germline V gene, CDR1 is SGHTA and CDR2 is FQGNSA. Trimming took 5 bases from V and 4 from J, leaving 14 bases between them. This CDR3 region has 14 residues. The CDR3 spells CASSPGAQAYGYTF. CDR3 sequence (DNA): TGTGCCAGCAGCCCGGGGGCACAGGCCTATGGCTACACCTTC.

This clonotype was recorded a few times. V and J are TRBV20-1 and TRBJ1-1; D call uncertain. Germline values: CDR1 DFQATT, CDR2 SNEGSKA (reference sequence). CDR3 length: 13 residues. V shed 3 bases and J shed 1 base, with 9 bases lying between them. CDR3 DNA sequence: TGCAGTGCTAGGGGGTGGGGGAACACTGAAGCTTTCTTT. It is translated as CSARGWGNTEAFF.

The chain carries TRBV7-2 and TRBJ2-3; D may be TRBD2 (5 bases). V shed 2 bases and J shed 0 bases, with 18 bases lying between them. This CDR3 is built from 18 residues. The germline gives CDR1 SGHTA, CDR2 FQGNSA. The DNA of the CDR3 is TGTGCCAGCAGCTTAAAAGGTGTGGACTCTAGTAGCACAGATACGCAGTATTTT. This sequence encodes CASSLKGVDSSSTDTQYF.